These 20 T cell receptor beta chains were all obtained from the same sample, sequenced in a study of shared clonotypes between healthy human individuals. This table comes from immunoSEQ multiplex PCR, and its TCRdb copy is limited to in-frame clones, with some not included. The profile shows under 1,900,000 clones, approximately 98.5% of them singletons. Sequencing used naive CD4+ T cells sorted from blood. Described subset: CD45RA+ positively selected. These receptors came from a man between 25 and 39 years old in good health.

This clone was seen once. The rearrangement links TRBV27 to TRBJ2-7; 7 bases match TRBD2. Losses at the gene ends were 2 bases for V and 3 bases for J; bases not matched to a gene: 4. This CDR3 contains 14 residues. The germline V gene encodes CDR1 MNHEY and CDR2 SMNVEV (reference sequence). CDR3: CASSLREANYEQYF. The CDR3 nucleotides read TGTGCCAGCAGTTTACGGGAGGCCAACTACGAGCAGTACTTC.

This chain joins TRBV9 and TRBJ2-1, with no clear D. V shed 0 bases and J shed 0 bases, with 7 bases lying between them. Germline lookup yields CDR1 SGDLS and CDR2 YYNGEE. The CDR3 runs 15 residues. In DNA form, the CDR3 reads TGTGCCAGCAGCGTAGCCAGTACCTCCTACAATGAGCAGTTCTTC. Translated: CASSVASTSYNEQFF.

V is TRBV19 and J is TRBJ2-7, with D perhaps matching TRBD2 (7 bases). Trimming stripped 6 bases from V and 2 bases from J, with 17 bases between. The CDR3 length is 15 residues. Germline V gene sequence: CDR1 LNHDA, CDR2 SQIVND (reference sequence). The CDR3 DNA follows: TGTGCCAGTAGCCGCCGCGGGGGCGACACCTACGAGCAGTACTTC. Translation gives CASSRRGGDTYEQYF.

V usage is TRBV7-2 and J usage is TRBJ2-7, with D unclear. The V end was cut by 7 bases, the J end by 2 bases, with 12 bases between. The CDR3 totals 13 residues. CDR1 is SGHTA and CDR2 is FQGNSA in the germline V gene. CDR3 sequence: CASTQEVAYEQYF. CDR3 in DNA: TGTGCCAGCACCCAAGAGGTTGCCTACGAGCAGTACTTC.

This chain connects TRBV28 to TRBJ1-5; TRBD1 is a possible D gene (5 bases). Germline CDR1 reads MDHEN; CDR2 reads SYDVKM. The CDR3 covers 16 residues. Trimming cost V 1 base and J 3 bases, with 13 bases left between them. CDR3 nucleotides: TGTGCCAGCAGTTTATTCCGGGGCGCCGACAATCAGCCCCAGCATTTT. Protein product: CASSLFRGADNQPQHF.

The gene calls are TRBV14 and TRBJ2-7; D gene uncertain. Germline V gives CDR1 SGHDN, CDR2 FVKESK. This CDR3 region has 14 residues. The ends were cut back, 2 bases at V and 0 bases at J, with 8 bases in the middle. The chain's CDR3 is CASSQSPSSYEQYF. As DNA, the CDR3 is TGTGCCAGCAGCCAAAGTCCCAGCTCCTACGAGCAGTACTTC.

The chain combines TRBV10-3 with TRBJ1-3, with a tentative D call TRBD1 (5 bases). CDR1 and CDR2 from the germline V gene are ENHRY and SYGVKD. The CDR3 has 15 amino acids. The V end was cut by 8 bases, the J end by 1 base, with 15 bases between. CDR3 protein: CAISLGGESGNTIYF. In nucleotides, the CDR3 is TGTGCCATCTCCCTCGGGGGGGAGTCTGGAAACACCATATATTTT.

The CDR3 reads CASSRGEATSTDTQYF. CDR3 coding DNA: TGTGCCAGCAGCAGAGGGGAGGCAACTAGCACAGATACGCAGTATTTT. The genes are TRBV28 and TRBJ2-3, with D possibly matching TRBD2 (6 bases). Germline lookup yields CDR1 MDHEN and CDR2 SYDVKM. Trimming removed 6 bases from V and 0 bases from J, with 16 bases in between. This CDR3 is 16 amino acids long. Complete variable domain (other parts from reference TRBV28 and TRBJ2-3): DVKVTQSSRYLVKRTGEKVFLECVQDMDHENMFWYRQDPGLGLRLIYFSYDVKMKEKGDIPEGYSVSREKKERFSLILESASTNQTSMYLCASSRGEATSTDTQYFGPGTRLTVL.

The chain employs TRBV19 and TRBJ2-7; no clear D gene. Germline V gene data show CDR1 as LNHDA and CDR2 as SQIVND (reference sequence). V was shortened by 5 bases and J by 2 bases, with 13 bases between the two germline ends. This CDR3 is 14 amino acids long. Written as DNA, the CDR3 is TGTGCCAGTAGTCCCCAGGTCCTCGCCTACGAGCAGTACTTC. It codes for CASSPQVLAYEQYF.

The gene calls are TRBV15 and TRBJ2-7, with D tentatively TRBD1 (6 bases). This CDR3 spans 15 amino acids. Germline-derived CDR1 and CDR2 are LNHNV and YYDKDF (reference sequence). The germline V and J ends were trimmed by 3 bases and 2 bases, with 14 bases remaining between them. The DNA for the CDR3 is TGTGCCACCAGCAGCCAACAGGGACACACCTACGAGCAGTACTTC. It codes for CATSSQQGHTYEQYF.

This chain links TRBV5-1 with TRBJ2-3, with TRBD2 matching over 7 bases. The germline V gene has CDR1 SGHRS and CDR2 YFSETQ. This CDR3 is built from 16 residues. With 2 bases clipped from V and 5 bases from J, the junction kept 11 bases outside the gene matches. DNA of the CDR3: TGCGCCAGCAGCTTCGGGGGAGGGCCTTCTGTAGATACGCAGTATTTT. Translated, it gives CASSFGGGPSVDTQYF.

The chain employs TRBV6-1 and TRBJ2-4; TRBD2 might be the D (5 bases). Germline lookup yields CDR1 MNHNS and CDR2 SASEGT. This CDR3 comprises 14 residues. V was trimmed by 5 bases and J by 2 bases, leaving 10 bases between them. The CDR3 nucleotides are TGTGCCAGCAGTTTCGCCGGGACCAAAAACATTCAGTACTTC. It encodes CASSFAGTKNIQYF.

The rearrangement joins TRBV7-2 to TRBJ2-3; D gene uncertain. Germline assignment: CDR1 SGHTA and CDR2 FQGNSA. The CDR3 covers 14 residues. V was shortened by 5 bases and J by 1 base, with 10 bases between the two germline ends. CDR3 sequence reads: CASSRRVGTDTQYF. The CDR3 DNA is TGTGCCAGCAGCCGAAGGGTCGGCACAGATACGCAGTATTTT. Complete variable domain (other parts from reference TRBV7-2 and TRBJ2-3): GAGVSQSPSNKVTEKGKDVELRCDPISGHTALYWYRQSLGQGLEFLIYFQGNSAPDKSGLPSDRFSAERTGGSVSTLTIQRTQQEDSAVYLCASSRRVGTDTQYFGPGTRLTVL.

The gene calls are TRBV4-1 and TRBJ1-2, with TRBD1 identical over 9 bases. V lost 1 base to trimming and J lost 8 bases; unmatched junction nucleotides: 11. CDR3 size: 16 residues. Germline CDR1 and CDR2: MGHRA and YSYEKL. The CDR3 DNA is TGCGCCAGCAGCCAAGCTTCCGGGACAGGGCGGTACGGCTACACCTTC. Translating gives CASSQASGTGRYGYTF.

The chain is built from TRBV21-1 and TRBJ2-7; TRBD1 is taken as the D call from the table, unchecked against the DNA. TRBV21-1 is a pseudogene segment. This CDR3 has 18 residues. The CDR3 protein is CASSKFRDRMELAYEQYF. CDR3 bases: TGTGCCAGCAGCAAATTCAGGGACAGAATGGAGCTAGCCTACGAGCAGTACTTC.

The chain links TRBV7-9 to TRBJ2-7; TRBD2 matches at 8 bases. Germline V lookup: CDR1 SEHNR, CDR2 FQNEAQ (reference sequence). Unmatched junction bases numbered 1, after V lost 1 base and J lost 2 bases. The CDR3 length is 14 residues. The CDR3 spells CASSLGGRPYEQYF. Here the CDR3 DNA reads TGTGCCAGCAGCTTAGGCGGGAGGCCCTACGAGCAGTACTTC. The full variable domain, its missing parts supplied by reference TRBV7-9 and TRBJ2-7, is DTGVSQNPRHKITKRGQNVTFRCDPISEHNRLYWYRQTLGQGPEFLTYFQNEAQLEKSRLLSDRFSAERPKGSFSTLEIQRTEQGDSAMYLCASSLGGRPYEQYFGPGTRLTVT.

The chain recombines TRBV18 with TRBJ2-1; 9 bases are a match to TRBD2. Looked up from germline, CDR1 is KGHSH and CDR2 is LQKENI. V lost 1 base, J lost 6 bases, and 4 bases stayed unmatched. This CDR3 contains 15 residues. CDR3 nucleotide sequence: TGTGCCAGCTCACCACTTGATAGCGGGAGCAATGAGCAGTTCTTC. Encoded protein: CASSPLDSGSNEQFF.

Comments on this clone: Distinct nucleotide sequences in the sample also encode this CDR3. This chain joins TRBV19 and TRBJ2-3, with 7 bases identical to TRBD2. Germline V CDR1 and CDR2: LNHDA, SQIVND (reference sequence). The ends lost 4 bases at V and 0 bases at J; junction bases unmatched: 1. This CDR3 has 14 amino acids. The CDR3 here is CASSSSGSTDTQYF. In nucleotides, the CDR3 is TGTGCCAGTAGTAGTAGCGGGAGCACAGATACGCAGTATTTT. The full variable domain, its missing parts supplied by reference TRBV19 and TRBJ2-3, is DGGITQSPKYLFRKEGQNVTLSCEQNLNHDAMYWYRQDPGQGLRLIYYSQIVNDFQKGDIAEGYSVSREKKESFPLTVTSAQKNPTAFYLCASSSSGSTDTQYFGPGTRLTVL.

This chain connects TRBV10-3 to TRBJ2-5; 7 bases align to TRBD1. Looked up from germline, CDR1 is ENHRY and CDR2 is SYGVKD. V lost 2 bases, J lost 4 bases, and 7 bases stayed unmatched. This CDR3 is built from 15 residues. The CDR3 here is CAISERTGEGETQYF. The CDR3 region has the DNA TGTGCCATCAGTGAGCGAACAGGGGAAGGAGAGACCCAGTACTTC.

The chain links TRBV7-8 to TRBJ2-7; perhaps TRBD2 as D (6 bases). There are 16 residues in the CDR3. CDR1 and CDR2 (germline): SGHVS, FQNEAQ. Trimming pared 4 bases from V and 6 bases from J, leaving 22 bases between. The CDR3 is CASSSLGGRYGGEQYF. The CDR3 nucleotides read TGTGCCAGCAGCTCCCTGGGGGGTAGGTACGGAGGCGAGCAGTACTTC. Variable domain in full (rest from reference TRBV7-8 and TRBJ2-7): GAGVSQSPRYKVAKRGQDVALRCDPISGHVSLFWYQQALGQGPEFLTYFQNEAQLDKSGLPSDRFFAERPEGSVSTLKIQRTQQEDSAVYLCASSSLGGRYGGEQYFGPGTRLTVT.